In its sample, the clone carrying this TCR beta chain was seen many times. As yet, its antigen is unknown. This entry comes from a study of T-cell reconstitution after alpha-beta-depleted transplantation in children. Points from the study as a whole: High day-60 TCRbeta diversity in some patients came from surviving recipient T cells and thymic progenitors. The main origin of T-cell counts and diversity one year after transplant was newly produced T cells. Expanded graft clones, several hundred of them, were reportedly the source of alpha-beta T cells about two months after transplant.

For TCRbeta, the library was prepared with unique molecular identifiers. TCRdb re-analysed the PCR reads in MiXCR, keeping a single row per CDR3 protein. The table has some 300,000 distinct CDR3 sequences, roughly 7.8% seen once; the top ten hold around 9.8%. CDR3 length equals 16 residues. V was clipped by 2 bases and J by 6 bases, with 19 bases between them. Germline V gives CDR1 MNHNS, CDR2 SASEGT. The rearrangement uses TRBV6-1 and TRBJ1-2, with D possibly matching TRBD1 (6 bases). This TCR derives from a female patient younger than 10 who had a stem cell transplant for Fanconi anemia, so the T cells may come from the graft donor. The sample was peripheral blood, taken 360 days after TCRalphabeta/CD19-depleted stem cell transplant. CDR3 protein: CASSELFYGQFDGYTF. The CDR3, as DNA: TGTGCCAGCAGTGAATTATTCTATGGACAGTTTGATGGCTACACCTTC.